This T cell receptor beta chain derives from a study of CD8+ T cells in alopecia areata. Germline values: CDR1 LNHNV, CDR2 YYDKDF (reference sequence). The V end lost 8 bases, the J end lost 3 bases, and 17 bases lay between the germline ends. The CDR3 consists of 15 residues. The treatment is: oral pan-JAK inhibitor, 5-10 mg twice daily. The investigators collected lesional scalp punch biopsies and peripheral blood from alopecia areata patients. This clone was seen a handful of times. TCR sequencing used cDNA made by reverse transcription of extracted RNA. The data were produced by immunoSEQ multiplex PCR, yet TCRdb's version contains in-frame clones alone and is incomplete. Of fewer than 250,000 clones listed, roughly two fifths are singletons.

This rearrangement joins TRBV15 to TRBJ2-1; the D gene is possibly TRBD2 (7 bases). This clonotype was sampled from a human donor with alopecia areata. The source was CD4+ T cells sorted from blood, collected at approximately week 36, from a patient treated with tofacitinib. Here the CDR3 reads CATEDTGGLYNEQFF. CDR3 coding DNA: TGTGCCACCGAGGACACGGGGGGCCTCTACAATGAGCAGTTCTTC.